This record covers a single T cell receptor (beta chain). As yet, its antigen is unknown. Every donor was a healthy person donating bone marrow. This sample is drawn from a study of cytomegalovirus exposure and HLA in healthy donors. Study results and limitations: Highly shared variants forming one cluster were likely a sequencing artifact. The productive fraction for most TCR beta V segments was about 90% or about 30% in an earlier analysis.

Vbeta (60) and Jbeta (13) primers were used in the PCR. The data were produced by immunoSEQ multiplex PCR, yet TCRdb's version contains in-frame clones alone and is incomplete. The sample lists about 180,000 clones; about 80% were seen once. This CDR3 is built from 16 residues. From germline, CDR1 is SGHAT and CDR2 FQNNGV. V trimming: 1 base; J trimming: 7 bases; junction bases outside the gene matches: 3. The rearrangement uses TRBV11-2 and TRBJ2-1; 14 bases match TRBD2. This TCR was recovered from a woman aged 25 to 39 in good health and CMV-seronegative. The sample comprised PBMCs. The CDR3 DNA reads as TGTGCCAGCAGCTTAGGACTAGCGGGGGGGCGTAATGAGCAGTTCTTC. Protein product: CASSLGLAGGRNEQFF.